The 4 T cell receptor beta chains below come from one sample, sequenced in a study of T cell changes during pregnancy in multiple sclerosis. Method: immunoSEQ multiplex PCR; TCRdb's copy keeps in-frame clones and lacks some. The data contain about 42,000 clones, more than 85% of them singletons. The source was CD4+ T cells from peripheral blood mononuclear cells, collected in the second trimester of pregnancy. The receptors stem from a female donor in good health, enrolled as a control in a pregnancy study.

The rearrangement links TRBV5-6 to TRBJ1-5; D gene uncertain. The CDR3 is 15 amino acids. Trimming took off 5 bases at V and 5 bases at J, with 17 bases between the two ends. Germline CDR1 is SGHDT and CDR2 is YYEEEE. The CDR3 reads CASRPQLGRDQPQHF. The CDR3 DNA reads as TGTGCCAGCAGACCGCAGTTGGGTCGGGATCAGCCCCAGCATTTT.

This rearrangement joins TRBV28 to TRBJ2-2, with D uncertain. The V gene's germline CDR1 is MDHEN and CDR2 SYDVKM. V shed 6 bases and J shed 5 bases, with 13 bases lying between them. The CDR3 contains 14 residues. The CDR3 is CASRADGRTGELFF. The CDR3 region has the DNA TGTGCCAGCAGGGCCGACGGCAGGACCGGGGAGCTGTTTTTT.

This clone appeared once. The chain employs TRBV7-3 and TRBJ2-1, with 9 bases fitting TRBD1. V dropped 5 bases and J dropped 7; count of bases not matched to a gene: 6. The CDR3 runs to 14 residues. Germline V lookup: CDR1 SGHTA, CDR2 FQGTGA. DNA of the CDR3: TGTGCCAGCAGCCCGCAAGGGACAGGGAATGAGCAGTTCTTC. Amino acids: CASSPQGTGNEQFF.

The chain joins TRBV7-8 to TRBJ2-5; TRBD2 matches 15 bases. CDR1 SGHVS and CDR2 FQNEAQ come from the germline V gene. The CDR3 is 16 residues long. The trim removed 5 bases at V and 5 bases at J, leaving 6 bases unmatched. CDR3 coding DNA: TGTGCCAGCAGCCCAAGGACTAGCGGGGGGGCGGAGACCCAGTACTTC. Translated, it gives CASSPRTSGGAETQYF.